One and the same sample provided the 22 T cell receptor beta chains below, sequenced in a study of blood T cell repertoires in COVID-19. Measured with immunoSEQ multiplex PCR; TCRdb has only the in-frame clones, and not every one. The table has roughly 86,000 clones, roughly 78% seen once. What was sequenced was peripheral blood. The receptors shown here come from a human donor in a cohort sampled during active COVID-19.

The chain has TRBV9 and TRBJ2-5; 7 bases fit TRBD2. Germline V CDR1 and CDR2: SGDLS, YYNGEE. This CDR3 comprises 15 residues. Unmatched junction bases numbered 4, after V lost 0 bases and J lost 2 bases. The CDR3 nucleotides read TGTGCCAGCAGCGTAGATCCAGCGGGGCAAGAGACCCAGTACTTC. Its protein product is CASSVDPAGQETQYF.

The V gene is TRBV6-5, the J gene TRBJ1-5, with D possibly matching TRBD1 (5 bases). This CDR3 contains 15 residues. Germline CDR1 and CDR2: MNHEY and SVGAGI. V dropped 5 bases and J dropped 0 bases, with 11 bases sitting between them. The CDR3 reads CASSKTAYSNQPQHF. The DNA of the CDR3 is TGTGCCAGCAGTAAGACAGCATATAGCAATCAGCCCCAGCATTTT.

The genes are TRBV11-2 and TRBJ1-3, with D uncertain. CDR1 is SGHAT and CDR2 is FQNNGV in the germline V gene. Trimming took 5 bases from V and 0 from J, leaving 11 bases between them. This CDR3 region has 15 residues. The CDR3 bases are TGTGCCAGCAGCCCGTCCCCCCTCTCTGGAAACACCATATATTTT. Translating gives CASSPSPLSGNTIYF.

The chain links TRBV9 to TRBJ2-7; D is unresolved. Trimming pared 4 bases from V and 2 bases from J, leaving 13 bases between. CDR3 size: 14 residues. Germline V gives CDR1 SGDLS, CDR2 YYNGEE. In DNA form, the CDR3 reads TGTGCCAGCAGCCCGCGCGCCGCGACCTACGAGCAGTACTTC. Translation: CASSPRAATYEQYF. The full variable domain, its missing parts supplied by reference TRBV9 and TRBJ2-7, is DSGVTQTPKHLITATGQRVTLRCSPRSGDLSVYWYQQSLDQGLQFLIQYYNGEERAKGNILERFSAQQFPDLHSELNLSSLELGDSALYFCASSPRAATYEQYFGPGTRLTVT.

DNA for the CDR3: TGTGCCAGCAGCTTCCAGTCTTACAATGAGCAGTTCTTC. It translates to CASSFQSYNEQFF. The V and J genes are TRBV7-6 and TRBJ2-1; D call uncertain. V lost 3 bases and J 4 bases, leaving 7 bases between the germline ends. The CDR3 is 13 amino acids. CDR1 is SGHVS and CDR2 is FNYEAQ in the germline V gene.

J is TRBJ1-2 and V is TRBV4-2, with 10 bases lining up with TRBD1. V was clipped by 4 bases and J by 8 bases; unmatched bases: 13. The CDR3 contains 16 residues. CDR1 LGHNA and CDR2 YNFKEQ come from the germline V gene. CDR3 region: CASSRDLIGTGDGYTF. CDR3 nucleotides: TGTGCCAGCAGCCGAGATTTGATAGGGACAGGGGACGGCTACACCTTC.

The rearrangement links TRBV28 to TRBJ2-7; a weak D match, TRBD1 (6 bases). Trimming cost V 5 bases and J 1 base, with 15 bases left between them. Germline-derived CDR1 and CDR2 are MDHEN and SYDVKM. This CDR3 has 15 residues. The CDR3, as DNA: TGTGCCAGCAGTAGCCTCGGACAGAAGTCCTACGAGCAGTACTTC. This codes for CASSSLGQKSYEQYF.

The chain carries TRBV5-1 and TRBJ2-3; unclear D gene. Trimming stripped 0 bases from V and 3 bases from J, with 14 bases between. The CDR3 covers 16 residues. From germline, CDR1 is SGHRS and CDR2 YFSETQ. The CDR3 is CASSLGSSQGTDTQYF. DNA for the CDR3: TGCGCCAGCAGCTTGGGTAGCTCTCAAGGAACAGATACGCAGTATTTT. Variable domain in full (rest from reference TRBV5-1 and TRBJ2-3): KAGVTQTPRYLIKTRGQQVTLSCSPISGHRSVSWYQQTPGQGLQFLFEYFSETQRNKGNFPGRFSGRQFSNSRSEMNVSTLELGDSALYLCASSLGSSQGTDTQYFGPGTRLTVL.

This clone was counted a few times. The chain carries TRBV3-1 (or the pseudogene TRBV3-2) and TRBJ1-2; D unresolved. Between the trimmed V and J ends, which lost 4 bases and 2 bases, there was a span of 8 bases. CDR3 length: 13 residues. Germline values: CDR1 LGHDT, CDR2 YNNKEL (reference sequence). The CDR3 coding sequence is TGTGCCAGCAGCCGCGCGGGGAACTATGGCTACACCTTC. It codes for CASSRAGNYGYTF.

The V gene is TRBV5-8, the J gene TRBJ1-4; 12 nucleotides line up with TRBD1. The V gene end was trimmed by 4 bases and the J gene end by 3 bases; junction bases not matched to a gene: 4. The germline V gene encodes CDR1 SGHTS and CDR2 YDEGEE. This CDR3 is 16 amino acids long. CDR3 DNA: TGTGCCAGCAGCACGGGACAGGGGGCTGCTAATGAAAAACTGTTTTTT. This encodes CASSTGQGAANEKLFF.

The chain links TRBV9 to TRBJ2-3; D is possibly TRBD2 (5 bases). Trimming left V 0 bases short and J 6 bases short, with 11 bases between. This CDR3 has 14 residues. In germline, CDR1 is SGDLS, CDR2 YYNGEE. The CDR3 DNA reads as TGTGCCAGCAGCGTAGGCGGGTTGGTGGATACGCAGTATTTT. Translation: CASSVGGLVDTQYF.

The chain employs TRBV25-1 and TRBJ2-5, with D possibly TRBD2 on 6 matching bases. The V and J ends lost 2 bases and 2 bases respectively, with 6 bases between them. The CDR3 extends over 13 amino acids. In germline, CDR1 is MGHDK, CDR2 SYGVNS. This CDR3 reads CASSEGTQETQYF. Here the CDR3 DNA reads TGTGCCAGCAGTGAAGGGACTCAAGAGACCCAGTACTTC.

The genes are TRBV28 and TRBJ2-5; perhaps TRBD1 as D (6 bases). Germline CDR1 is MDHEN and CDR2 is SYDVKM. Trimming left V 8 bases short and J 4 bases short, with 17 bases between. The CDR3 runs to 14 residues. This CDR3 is CASQDWGLRETQYF. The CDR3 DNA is TGTGCCAGCCAAGACTGGGGGCTACGAGAGACCCAGTACTTC.

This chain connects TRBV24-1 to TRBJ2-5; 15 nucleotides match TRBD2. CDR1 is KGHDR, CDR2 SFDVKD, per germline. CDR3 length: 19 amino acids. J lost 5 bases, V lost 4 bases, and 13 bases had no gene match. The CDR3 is CATSDSPGLAGGGRETQYF. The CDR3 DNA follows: TGTGCCACCAGTGACTCACCGGGACTAGCGGGGGGAGGTCGTGAGACCCAGTACTTC.

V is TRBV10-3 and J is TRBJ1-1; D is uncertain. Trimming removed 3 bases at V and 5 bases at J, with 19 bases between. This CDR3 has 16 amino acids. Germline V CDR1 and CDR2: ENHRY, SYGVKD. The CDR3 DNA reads TGTGCCATCAGTGACCCTGATCTCGGACTAGGAACTGAAGCTTTCTTT. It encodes CAISDPDLGLGTEAFF.

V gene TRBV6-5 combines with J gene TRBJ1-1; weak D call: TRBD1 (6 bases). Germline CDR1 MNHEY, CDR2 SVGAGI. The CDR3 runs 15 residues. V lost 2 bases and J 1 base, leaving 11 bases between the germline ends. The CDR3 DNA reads TGTGCCAGCAGTTACCGTGGACAGCCGAACACTGAAGCTTTCTTT. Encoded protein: CASSYRGQPNTEAFF.

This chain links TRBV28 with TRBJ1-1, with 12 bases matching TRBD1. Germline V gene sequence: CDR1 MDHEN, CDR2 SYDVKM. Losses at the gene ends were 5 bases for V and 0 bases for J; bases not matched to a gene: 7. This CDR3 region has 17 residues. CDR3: CASSTPGTGGLNTEAFF. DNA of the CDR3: TGTGCCAGCAGTACCCCCGGGACAGGGGGCTTGAACACTGAAGCTTTCTTT.

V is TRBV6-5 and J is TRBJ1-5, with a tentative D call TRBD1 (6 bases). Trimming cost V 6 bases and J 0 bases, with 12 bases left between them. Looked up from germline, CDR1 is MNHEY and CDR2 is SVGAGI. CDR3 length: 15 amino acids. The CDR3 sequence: CASRDRGYSNQPQHF. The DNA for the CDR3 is TGTGCCAGCAGGGACAGAGGGTATAGCAATCAGCCCCAGCATTTT.

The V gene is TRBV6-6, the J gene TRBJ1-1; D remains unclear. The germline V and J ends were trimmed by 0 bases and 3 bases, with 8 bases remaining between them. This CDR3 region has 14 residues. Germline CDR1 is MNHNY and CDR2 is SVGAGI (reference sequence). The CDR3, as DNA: TGTGCCAGCAGTTACTCGCGTCGTTACACTGAAGCTTTCTTT. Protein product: CASSYSRRYTEAFF.

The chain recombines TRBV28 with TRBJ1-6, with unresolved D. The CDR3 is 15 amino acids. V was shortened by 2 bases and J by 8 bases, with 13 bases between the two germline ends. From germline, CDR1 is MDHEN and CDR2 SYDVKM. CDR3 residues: CASSLTWAVDSPLHF. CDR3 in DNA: TGTGCCAGCAGTTTAACGTGGGCTGTGGATTCACCCCTCCACTTT. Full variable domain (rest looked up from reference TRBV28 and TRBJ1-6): DVKVTQSSRYLVKRTGEKVFLECVQDMDHENMFWYRQDPGLGLRLIYFSYDVKMKEKGDIPEGYSVSREKKERFSLILESASTNQTSMYLCASSLTWAVDSPLHFGNGTRLTVT.

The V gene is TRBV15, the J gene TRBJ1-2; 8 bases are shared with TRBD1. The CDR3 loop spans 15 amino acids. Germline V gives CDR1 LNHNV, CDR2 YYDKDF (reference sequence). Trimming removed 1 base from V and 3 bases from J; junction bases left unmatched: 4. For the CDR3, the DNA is TGTGCCACCAGCAGAGTGGGGACAGGAGACTATGGCTACACCTTC. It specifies CATSRVGTGDYGYTF.

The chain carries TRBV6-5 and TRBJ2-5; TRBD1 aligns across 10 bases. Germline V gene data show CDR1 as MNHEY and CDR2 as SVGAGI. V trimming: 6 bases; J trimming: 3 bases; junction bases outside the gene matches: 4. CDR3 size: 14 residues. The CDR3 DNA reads TGTGCCAGCAGGACCGGGACAGGGGAAGAGACCCAGTACTTC. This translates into CASRTGTGEETQYF.